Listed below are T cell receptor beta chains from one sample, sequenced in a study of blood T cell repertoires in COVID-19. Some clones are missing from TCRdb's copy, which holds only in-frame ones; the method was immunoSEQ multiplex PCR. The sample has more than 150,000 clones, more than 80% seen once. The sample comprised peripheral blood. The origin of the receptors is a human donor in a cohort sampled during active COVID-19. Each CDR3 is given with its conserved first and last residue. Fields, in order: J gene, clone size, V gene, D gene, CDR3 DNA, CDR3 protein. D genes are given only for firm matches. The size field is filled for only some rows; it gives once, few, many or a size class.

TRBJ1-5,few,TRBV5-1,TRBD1,TGCGCCAGCAGCTTCGAGGGGGCAAGCAATCAGCCCCAGCATTTT,CASSFEGASNQPQHF
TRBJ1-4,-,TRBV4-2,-,TGTGCCAGCAGCCAAGATCCCGGGGGAACGGGTGAAAAACTGTTTTTT,CASSQDPGGTGEKLFF
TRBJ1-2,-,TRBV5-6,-,TGTGCCAGCAGCTTTTTGCAGATGAGCTACACCTTC,CASSFLQMSYTF
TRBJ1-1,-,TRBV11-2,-,TGTGCCAGCAGCTTAGATTTTCGAACGCCCGGGGAAGGAGACACTGAAGCTTTCTTT,CASSLDFRTPGEGDTEAFF
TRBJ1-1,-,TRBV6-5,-,TGTGCCAGCAGCTCGGTCGACTTAAACACTGAAGCTTTCTTT,CASSSVDLNTEAFF
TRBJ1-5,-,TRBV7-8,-,TGTGCCAGCAGCCGGGTAGCCACTAGCAATCAGCCCCAGCATTTT,CASSRVATSNQPQHF
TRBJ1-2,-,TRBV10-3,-,TGTGCCATCAGTGAGAGTTGGGGGGTTGCTGGCTACACCTTC,CAISESWGVAGYTF
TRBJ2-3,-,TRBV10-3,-,TGTGCCATCAGTGGCTCGGGGTCCCGAGATACGCAGTATTTT,CAISGSGSRDTQYF
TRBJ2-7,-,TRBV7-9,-,TGTGCCAGCAGCCCCCGGGACACCTCCTACGAGCAGTACTTC,CASSPRDTSYEQYF
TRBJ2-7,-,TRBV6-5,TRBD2,TGTGCCAGCAGGAGGACTAGCGCGTCCTACGAGCAGTACTTC,CASRRTSASYEQYF
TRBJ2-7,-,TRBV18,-,TGTGCCAGCTCACCAGCTCCCGAGGGGGGGCCCTCCTACGAGCAGTACTTC,CASSPAPEGGPSYEQYF
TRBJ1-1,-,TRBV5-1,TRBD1,TGCGCCAGCAGCTTCCGACAGGGGGGGCACATGAACACTGAAGCTTTCTTT,CASSFRQGGHMNTEAFF
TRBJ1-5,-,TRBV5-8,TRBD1,TGTGCCAGCAGCCATGGACAGGGATTAAGCCAGCCCCAGCATTTT,CASSHGQGLSQPQHF
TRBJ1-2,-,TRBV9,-,TGTGCCAGCAGCGTGTCAGGGTTTGACTATGGCTACACCTTC,CASSVSGFDYGYTF
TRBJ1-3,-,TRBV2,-,TGTGCCAGCAATAGAGGACACTCTACCTCTGGAAACACCATATATTTT,CASNRGHSTSGNTIYF
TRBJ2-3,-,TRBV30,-,TGTGCCTGGAGTGTAACCCTCCGGGGTACGCAGTATTTT,CAWSVTLRGTQYF
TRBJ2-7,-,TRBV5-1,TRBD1,TGCGCCAGCAATGCTGGGACAGGGGTCTACGAGCAGTACTTC,CASNAGTGVYEQYF
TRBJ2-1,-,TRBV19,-,TGTGCCAGTAGTCTAGCGAATGAGCAGTTCTTC,CASSLANEQFF
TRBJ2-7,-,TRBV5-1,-,TGCGCCAGCAGCTTGGCGGACAGCTCCTACGAGCAGTACTTC,CASSLADSSYEQYF
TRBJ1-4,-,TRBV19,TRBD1,TGTGCCAGTAGTCTATTTGGGACAGGGAATGAAAAACTGTTTTTT,CASSLFGTGNEKLFF
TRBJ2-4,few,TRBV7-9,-,TGTGCCAGCAGCGAACGATCGGGGGGGACAGGGCGAAACATTCAGTACTTC,CASSERSGGTGRNIQYF
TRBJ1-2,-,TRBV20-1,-,TGCAGTGCTAGTAAAGCGTTGGGTGACTATGGCTACACCTTC,CSASKALGDYGYTF
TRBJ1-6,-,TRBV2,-,TGTGCCAGCAGTTCAGGGTTTTCACCCCTCCACTTT,CASSSGFSPLHF
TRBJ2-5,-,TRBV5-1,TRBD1,TGCGCCAGCACCCGGACAGGCAACCAAGAGACCCAGTACTTC,CASTRTGNQETQYF
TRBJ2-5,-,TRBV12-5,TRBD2,TGTGCTAGTGGGTTGGGGGGGGGACTAGCGGACCAAGAGACCCAGTACTTC,CASGLGGGLADQETQYF
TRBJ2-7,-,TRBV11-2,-,TGTGCCAGCAGCTTAGAGGACAGTCTGAGGGGCTACGAGCAGTACTTC,CASSLEDSLRGYEQYF
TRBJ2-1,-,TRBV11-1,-,TGTGCCAGCAGCTTAGGGCTAGTCAGCTCCTACAATGAGCAGTTCTTC,CASSLGLVSSYNEQFF
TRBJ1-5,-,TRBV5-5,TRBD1,TGTGCCAGCAGCTTGGGGCAGGGGGCGTTGAAGCCCCAGCATTTT,CASSLGQGALKPQHF